This record looks at one T cell receptor beta chain sequence and its context. Seattle-derived patients entered the study during active infection and were followed longitudinally. Sequencing used immunoSEQ multiplex PCR; TCRdb keeps in-frame clones, though not all of them. This sample yields 350,000 or so clones, of which 70% to 90% are seen a single time; 10% belongs to the top ten. The germline V gene encodes CDR1 SGHKS and CDR2 YYEKEE (reference sequence). The CDR3 is 16 residues long. After removal of 1 base from V and 4 bases from J, the junction contained 6 bases not matched to a gene. These data are taken from a study of blood T cell repertoires in COVID-19. Study information: From the United States, Italy and Spain came samples of acute and convalescent COVID-19. PBMCs, B-cell-depleted T cells, or T cells provided the cDNA or gDNA that made up the material.

This TCR was recovered from a woman aged 25 to 39 with COVID-19, enrolled during active disease. This chain joins TRBV5-5 and TRBJ2-1, with 9 bases fitting TRBD2. Specimen: peripheral blood. DNA of the CDR3: TGTGCCAGCAGCTTGCTTGGACTAGCGACATACAATGAGCAGTTCTTC. Amino acid sequence: CASSLLGLATYNEQFF.